This T cell receptor beta chain came from a study of blood T cells in healthy people across ages. As concerns this clonotype: Its specificity is not known.

Study outcomes and limitations: The unknown donor CMV status may have confounded expanded clonotype changes.

The total RNA that was extracted per sample amounted to at least 5 micrograms. Combining a sample-barcoded 5' primer with a J-beta primer mix, a second PCR ran for roughly 7 to 11 cycles. TCRdb called the 5' RACE reads again in MiXCR, with one record for every CDR3 protein. The table includes approximately 830,000 distinct CDR3 sequences, 55% to 65% detected once. V dropped 1 base and J dropped 3 bases, with 12 bases sitting between them. CDR1 SQVTM and CDR2 ANQGSEA come from the germline V gene. The CDR3 spans 14 residues. V gene TRBV29-1 combines with J gene TRBJ1-1, with a tentative D call TRBD1 (5 bases). The sequenced material came from blood. The sequence was collected from a man aged 25 to 40 in good health. The CDR3 nucleotides are TGCAGCGTTGAAGGGACCAGGGAAGACACTGAAGCTTTCTTT. Its protein is CSVEGTREDTEAFF.